Listed below are T cell receptor beta chains from one sample, sequenced in a study of cytotoxic CD8 clonotypes in ibrutinib-treated CLL. Method: immunoSEQ multiplex PCR; TCRdb's copy keeps in-frame clones and lacks some. This table holds 14,000 or so clones, roughly 64% found once. The input for sequencing was PBMCs, taken before ibrutinib treatment. These receptors were obtained from a human donor with chronic lymphocytic leukemia. Each CDR3 is given with its conserved first and last residue. Each record gives: V gene, CDR3 protein.

v_call: TRBV19
cdr3_aa: CASSNDREAEAFF

v_call: TRBV5-1
cdr3_aa: CASSLEVNTEAFF

v_call: TRBV6-1
cdr3_aa: CASMGGRTYGYTF

v_call: TRBV6-6
cdr3_aa: CASSYSGGSNQPQHF

v_call: TRBV30
cdr3_aa: CAWSLGVSYGYTF

v_call: TRBV19
cdr3_aa: CASSADREYEQYF

v_call: TRBV7-9
cdr3_aa: CASSSTSRRGYTF

v_call: TRBV12-5
cdr3_aa: CASGLTLGQGAALNQPQHF

v_call: TRBV10-3
cdr3_aa: CAISQTTSGGLYEQYF

v_call: TRBV19
cdr3_aa: CASGLHTDTQYF

v_call: TRBV7-9
cdr3_aa: CASSGTSYDEQFF

v_call: TRBV4-1
cdr3_aa: CASSREPMGETQYF

v_call: TRBV5-5
cdr3_aa: CASSLLQGYGYTF

v_call: TRBV14
cdr3_aa: CASSSGTSVAGELFF

v_call: TRBV5-4
cdr3_aa: CASSIDGYEQYF

v_call: TRBV5-4
cdr3_aa: CASLRDRADGELFF

v_call: TRBV5-4
cdr3_aa: CASSLDRGGTEAFF

v_call: TRBV10-1
cdr3_aa: CASSEFGIGQPQHF

v_call: TRBV4-1
cdr3_aa: CASSPRTANEKLFF

v_call: TRBV18
cdr3_aa: CASSPAERGYGYTF

v_call: TRBV27
cdr3_aa: CASSPGQGPAQYF

v_call: TRBV9
cdr3_aa: CASSVGETGQGETQYF

v_call: TRBV19
cdr3_aa: CASKQGGYGYTF

v_call: TRBV4-2
cdr3_aa: CASSLGGQGSNQPQHF

v_call: TRBV30
cdr3_aa: CACRDTYGYTF

v_call: TRBV29-1
cdr3_aa: CSVGGGQNQPQHF

v_call: TRBV7-6
cdr3_aa: CASSLYGQGTTEAFF